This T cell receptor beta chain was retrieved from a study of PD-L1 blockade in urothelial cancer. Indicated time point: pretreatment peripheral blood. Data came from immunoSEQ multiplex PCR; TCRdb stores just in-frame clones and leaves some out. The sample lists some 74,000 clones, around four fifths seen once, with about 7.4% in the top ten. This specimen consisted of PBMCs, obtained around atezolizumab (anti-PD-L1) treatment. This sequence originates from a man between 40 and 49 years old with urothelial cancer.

The CDR3 reads CASSQAERSSYNEQFF. In DNA, the CDR3 is TGCGCCAGCAGCCAAGCAGAGAGGAGCTCCTACAATGAGCAGTTCTTC. This chain uses TRBV4-3 with TRBJ2-1; D remains unclear. Germline V gene lookup returns CDR1 LGHNA and CDR2 YSLEER. The CDR3 spans 16 residues. V was clipped by 1 base and J by 0 bases, with 10 bases between them.